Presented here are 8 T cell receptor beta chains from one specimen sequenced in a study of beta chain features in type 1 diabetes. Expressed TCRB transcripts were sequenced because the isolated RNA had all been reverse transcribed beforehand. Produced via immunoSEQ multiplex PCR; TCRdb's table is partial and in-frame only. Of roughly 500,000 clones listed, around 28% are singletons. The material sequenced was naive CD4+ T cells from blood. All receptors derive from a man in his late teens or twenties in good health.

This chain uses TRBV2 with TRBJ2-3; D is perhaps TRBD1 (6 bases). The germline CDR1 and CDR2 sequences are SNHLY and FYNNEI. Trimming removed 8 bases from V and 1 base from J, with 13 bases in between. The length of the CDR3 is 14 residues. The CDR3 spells CASYREIGTDTQYF. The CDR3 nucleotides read TGTGCCAGCTACAGGGAAATTGGCACAGATACGCAGTATTTT.

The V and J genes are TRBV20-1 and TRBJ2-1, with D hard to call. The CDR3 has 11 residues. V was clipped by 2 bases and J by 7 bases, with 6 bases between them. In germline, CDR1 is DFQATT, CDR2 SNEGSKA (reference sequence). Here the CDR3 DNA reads TGCAGTGCTAGATTTGTGAATGAGCAGTTCTTC. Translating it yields CSARFVNEQFF.

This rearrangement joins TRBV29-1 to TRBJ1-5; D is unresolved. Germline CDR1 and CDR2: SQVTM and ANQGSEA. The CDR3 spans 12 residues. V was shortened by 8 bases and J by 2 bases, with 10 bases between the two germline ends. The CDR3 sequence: CSFRVGNQPQHF. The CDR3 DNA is TGCAGCTTTAGAGTGGGCAATCAGCCCCAGCATTTT.

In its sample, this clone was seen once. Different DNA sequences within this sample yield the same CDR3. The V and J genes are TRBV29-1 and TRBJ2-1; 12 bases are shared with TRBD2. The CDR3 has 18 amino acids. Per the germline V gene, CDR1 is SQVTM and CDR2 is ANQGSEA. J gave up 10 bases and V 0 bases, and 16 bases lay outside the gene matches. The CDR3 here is CSVEEVRTSGIPSVEQFF. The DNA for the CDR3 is TGCAGCGTTGAAGAGGTTCGGACTAGCGGGATCCCATCGGTGGAGCAGTTCTTC.

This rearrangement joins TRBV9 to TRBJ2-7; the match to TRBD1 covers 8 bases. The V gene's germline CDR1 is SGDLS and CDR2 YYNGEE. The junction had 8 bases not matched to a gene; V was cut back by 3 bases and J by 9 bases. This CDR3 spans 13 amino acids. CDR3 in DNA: TGTGCCAGCAGCGCAATGACAGGGGCCGGGCAGTACTTC. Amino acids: CASSAMTGAGQYF.

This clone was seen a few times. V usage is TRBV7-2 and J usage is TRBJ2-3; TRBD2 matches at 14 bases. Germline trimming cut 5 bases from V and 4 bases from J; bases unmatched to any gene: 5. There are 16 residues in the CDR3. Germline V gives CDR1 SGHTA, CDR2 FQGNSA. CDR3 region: CASSKGLAGAADTQYF. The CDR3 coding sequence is TGTGCCAGCAGCAAGGGACTAGCGGGAGCGGCAGATACGCAGTATTTT.

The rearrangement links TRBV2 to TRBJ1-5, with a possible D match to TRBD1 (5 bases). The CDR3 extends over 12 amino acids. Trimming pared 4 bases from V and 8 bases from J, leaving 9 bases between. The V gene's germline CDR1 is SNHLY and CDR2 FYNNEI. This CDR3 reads CASSGRGEPQHF. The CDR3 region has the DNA TGTGCCAGCAGTGGGAGGGGAGAGCCCCAGCATTTT.

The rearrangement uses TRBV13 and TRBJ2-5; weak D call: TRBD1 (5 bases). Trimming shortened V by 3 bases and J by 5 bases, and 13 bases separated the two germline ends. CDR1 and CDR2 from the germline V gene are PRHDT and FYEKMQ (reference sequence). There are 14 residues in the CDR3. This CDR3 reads CASSFGARQETQYF. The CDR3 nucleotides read TGTGCCAGCAGCTTTGGGGCCCGGCAGGAGACCCAGTACTTC.